One and the same sample provided the 19 T cell receptor beta chains below, sequenced in a study of breast tumors, draining lymph nodes, adjacent tissues. Breast cancer patients provided tissue from their axillary draining lymph nodes. Using its own MiXCR run on the multiplex PCR reads, TCRdb lists one record per CDR3 protein. The sample has about 230,000 distinct CDR3 sequences; about 32% are singletons. Sequenced material: axillary lymph node tissue. These receptors were collected from a female donor with breast cancer. Some clones in this sample may be carry-over from other donors' samples.

Notes on this clonotype: The conserved closing phenylalanine or tryptophan is absent in this CDR3, likely reflecting a read error. This sequence joins TRBV10-3 and TRBJ2-4; 12 nucleotides match TRBD1. V dropped 3 bases and J dropped 3; count of bases not matched to a gene: 12. Germline V CDR1 and CDR2: ENHRY, SYGVKD. The CDR3 spans 19 residues. CDR3 in amino acids: CAISDAGTGGGWGKNIQYL. In nucleotides, the CDR3 is TGTGCCATCAGTGACGCAGGGACAGGGGGCGGTTGGGGCAAAAACATTCAGTACCTC.

The CDR3 DNA reads TGTGCCAGCAGTGAATTCAACAGGGCTGAGACCCAGTACTTC. The encoded protein is CASSEFNRAETQYF. The chain has TRBV25-1 and TRBJ2-5, with a weak D call TRBD1 (6 bases). Germline loops: CDR1 MGHDK, CDR2 SYGVNS. Trimming shortened V by 1 base and J by 5 bases, and 11 bases separated the two germline ends. The CDR3 sequence is 14 residues long.

This clonotype has ten or more counts. The V and J genes are TRBV10-3 and TRBJ2-3; tentative D call: TRBD2 (6 bases). V lost 3 bases and J 5 bases, leaving 18 bases between the germline ends. The germline V gene has CDR1 ENHRY and CDR2 SYGVKD. The CDR3 loop spans 16 amino acids. CDR3 amino acids: CAISDGTRLKIDTQYF. The CDR3 region has the DNA TGTGCCATCAGTGATGGGACTCGACTAAAGATAGATACGCAGTATTTT.

This clonotype was counted once. The rearrangement joins TRBV2 to TRBJ2-7, with 9 bases lining up with TRBD2. V was clipped by 5 bases and J by 2 bases; unmatched bases: 4. The germline CDR1 and CDR2 sequences are SNHLY and FYNNEI. This CDR3 spans 14 amino acids. CDR3 protein: CASSLSSGAYEQYF. The CDR3 DNA sequence: TGTGCCAGCAGTCTATCTAGCGGGGCCTACGAGCAGTACTTC. Full variable domain (outside the CDR3, taken from reference TRBV2 and TRBJ2-7): EPEVTQTPSHQVTQMGQEVILRCVPISNHLYFYWYRQILGQKVEFLVSFYNNEISEKSEIFDDQFSVERPDGSNFTLKIRSTKLEDSAMYFCASSLSSGAYEQYFGPGTRLTVT.

This clonotype has more than one count but fewer than ten. A clone one base away is much larger, so this may be a read error. The rearrangement uses TRBV5-5 and TRBJ2-7; D possibly corresponds to TRBD2 (5 bases). This CDR3 contains 15 residues. In germline, CDR1 is SGHKS, CDR2 YYEKEE (reference sequence). Between the trimmed V and J ends, which lost 1 base and 2 bases, there was a span of 13 bases. CDR3 nucleotides: TGTGCCAGCAGCTTGACCCCGGCACTAGCCTACGAGCAGTACTTC. It specifies CASSLTPALAYEQYF. The whole variable domain, filled in from reference TRBV5-5 and TRBJ2-7, reads DAGVTQSPTHLIKTRGQQVTLRCSPISGHKSVSWYQQVLGQGPQFIFQYYEKEERGRGNFPDRFSARQFPNYSSELNVNALLLGDSALYLCASSLTPALAYEQYFGPGTRLTVT.

There are many counts of this clonotype. The V and J genes are TRBV29-1 and TRBJ2-3; 8 bases are a match to TRBD2. Germline assignment: CDR1 SQVTM and CDR2 ANQGSEA. The CDR3 contains 13 residues. With V trimmed by 5 bases and J by 3 bases, 4 bases remained unmatched. Here the CDR3 reads CSVFAGGTDTQYF. The CDR3 DNA is TGCAGCGTTTTCGCGGGAGGTACAGATACGCAGTATTTT.

The chain couples TRBV7-2 to TRBJ2-2; 9 positions match TRBD1. CDR1 is SGHTA, CDR2 FQGNSA, per germline. The V gene end was trimmed by 5 bases and the J gene end by 7 bases; junction bases not matched to a gene: 2. The CDR3 spans 13 residues. For the CDR3, the DNA is TGTGCCAGCAGCCCGGGACAGGGCGGGGAGCTGTTTTTT. It translates to CASSPGQGGELFF.

This clonotype was found many times. The rearrangement uses TRBV19 and TRBJ2-7, with a weak D call TRBD2 (6 bases). Germline V CDR1 and CDR2: LNHDA, SQIVND (reference sequence). The CDR3 length is 13 residues. V shed 6 bases and J shed 0 bases, with 9 bases lying between them. CDR3 sequence (DNA): TGTGCCAGTAGGGAGGGGAGCTCCTACGAGCAGTACTTC. Protein sequence: CASREGSSYEQYF. Variable domain in full (rest from reference TRBV19 and TRBJ2-7): DGGITQSPKYLFRKEGQNVTLSCEQNLNHDAMYWYRQDPGQGLRLIYYSQIVNDFQKGDIAEGYSVSREKKESFPLTVTSAQKNPTAFYLCASREGSSYEQYFGPGTRLTVT.

In this sample, this clonotype turned up many times. The chain has TRBV13 and TRBJ2-5, with 8 bases identical to TRBD1. V was clipped by 0 bases and J by 4 bases; unmatched bases: 4. The CDR3 has 15 amino acids. Germline CDR1 and CDR2: PRHDT and FYEKMQ (reference sequence). This CDR3 is CASSLGDRVGETQYF. In DNA, the CDR3 is TGTGCCAGCAGCTTAGGGGACAGGGTGGGAGAGACCCAGTACTTC.

The chain links TRBV25-1 to TRBJ2-5; D possibly corresponds to TRBD2 (5 bases). V lost 6 bases and J 2 bases, leaving 16 bases between the germline ends. Germline V gene sequence: CDR1 MGHDK, CDR2 SYGVNS. CDR3 length: 15 amino acids. This CDR3 reads CASRDPASRQETQYF. The CDR3 region has the DNA TGTGCCAGCAGGGATCCGGCTAGCAGACAAGAGACCCAGTACTTC. The full variable domain, completed using reference TRBV25-1 and TRBJ2-5, is EADIYQTPRYLVIGTGKKITLECSQTMGHDKMYWYQQDPGMELHLIHYSYGVNSTEKGDLSSESTVSRIRTEHFPLTLESARPSHTSQYLCASRDPASRQETQYFGPGTRLLVL.

This clonotype was detected ten times or more. This rearrangement joins TRBV29-1 to TRBJ2-1; perhaps TRBD2 as D (6 bases). This CDR3 comprises 14 residues. Trimming pared 4 bases from V and 5 bases from J, leaving 15 bases between. Germline lookup yields CDR1 SQVTM and CDR2 ANQGSEA. The DNA of the CDR3 is TGCAGCGTTGGGCGGGGAACCCTCAACAATGAGCAGTTCTTC. This encodes CSVGRGTLNNEQFF.

The J gene is TRBJ2-2, the V gene TRBV20-1; D gene uncertain. Germline V gives CDR1 DFQATT, CDR2 SNEGSKA (reference sequence). This CDR3 is 14 amino acids long. V lost 3 bases and J lost 1, with 9 bases in between. In DNA, the CDR3 is TGCAGTGCTAGCAAGAACGAGAACACCGGGGAGCTGTTTTTT. Translation: CSASKNENTGELFF.

The chain carries TRBV7-9 and TRBJ1-2, with D tentatively TRBD1 (5 bases). CDR3 length: 15 amino acids. Between the trimmed V and J ends, which lost 4 bases and 4 bases, there was a span of 16 bases. Germline-derived CDR1 and CDR2 are SEHNR and FQNEAQ (reference sequence). CDR3 in amino acids: CASSSAPGTAYGYTF. The CDR3, as DNA: TGTGCCAGCAGCTCCGCCCCCGGGACCGCCTATGGCTACACCTTC.

This clonotype was seen many times. The CDR3 coding sequence is TGTGCCAGTAGTAAGTCGGACCTAGGGGAGACCCAGTACTTC. It is translated as CASSKSDLGETQYF. The V call is TRBV19, the J call TRBJ2-5; D is ambiguous. Trimming shortened V by 4 bases and J by 5 bases, and 14 bases separated the two germline ends. This CDR3 comprises 14 residues. Germline loops: CDR1 LNHDA, CDR2 SQIVND (reference sequence).

Ten or more counts support this clonotype. The chain links TRBV2 to TRBJ2-3; 10 bases map to TRBD2. The V and J ends lost 6 bases and 4 bases, in that order; junction bases with no gene match: 4. The CDR3 is 14 amino acids. Germline V CDR1 and CDR2: SNHLY, FYNNEI. The DNA of the CDR3 is TGTGCCAGCAGGGCCGGGACTAGCGCAGATACGCAGTATTTT. Translated, it gives CASRAGTSADTQYF.

The V call is TRBV20-1, the J call TRBJ1-1, with no clear D. The CDR3 sequence is 14 residues long. V gave up 5 bases and J gave up 0 bases, with 13 bases separating them. In germline, CDR1 is DFQATT, CDR2 SNEGSKA (reference sequence). CDR3 coding DNA: TGCAGTGCTCGGCGCGGGTCATTGAACACTGAAGCTTTCTTT. Amino acid sequence: CSARRGSLNTEAFF.

This clonotype was detected many times. The genes are TRBV5-1 and TRBJ2-5; 7 nucleotides line up with TRBD2. Germline V lookup: CDR1 SGHRS, CDR2 YFSETQ. The CDR3 totals 15 residues. The V and J ends lost 4 bases and 1 base, in that order; junction bases with no gene match: 7. The CDR3 bases are TGCGCCAGCAGCGGAAGCGGGACCCGCCAAGAGACCCAGTACTTC. Its protein product is CASSGSGTRQETQYF.

The rearrangement links TRBV19 to TRBJ1-4, with 8 bases aligning to TRBD1. Looked up from germline, CDR1 is LNHDA and CDR2 is SQIVND (reference sequence). The CDR3 has 14 amino acids. V gave up 5 bases and J gave up 7 bases; unmatched junction bases: 6. The CDR3 coding sequence is TGTGCCAGTAGTGAACGGACAGGGAGTGAAAAACTGTTTTTT. Translating gives CASSERTGSEKLFF.

As to this clonotype: A junction end diverges from the germline sequence, so it may reflect a read error. The rearrangement links TRBV6-5 to TRBJ2-5; tentatively, D is TRBD1 (6 bases). Germline assignment: CDR1 MNHEY and CDR2 SVGAGI. CDR3 length equals 15 residues. In nucleotides, the CDR3 is TGTGCCGGCAGTCACCTCATCAGGGGCCGGGAGACCCAGTACTTC. This translates into CAGSHLIRGRETQYF.